Listed below are T cell receptor beta chains from one sample, sequenced in a study of blood T cells in healthy people across ages. TCRdb passed the 5' RACE reads through MiXCR, listing each CDR3 protein once. The sample carries approximately 1.5 million distinct CDR3 sequences, approximately 43% recorded once. The sample comprised blood. Source of these receptors: a woman aged 18-35 years in good health. CDR3s include the opening cysteine and the closing phenylalanine or tryptophan. The D gene is left open where the match is weak. Size tells how often a clone was seen (once, few, many) or the class of an expanded clone, and some rows leave it out.

D gene	V gene	J gene	clone size	CDR3 protein	CDR3 DNA
.	TRBV5-4	TRBJ2-5	.	CASSSGRQETQYF	TGTGCCAGCAGCTCAGGGAGACAAGAGACCCAGTACTTC
.	TRBV4-1	TRBJ2-1	.	CASSHGSSGPTYNEQFF	TGCGCCAGCAGCCATGGGTCCTCTGGTCCTACCTACAATGAGCAGTTCTTC
.	TRBV9	TRBJ1-2	few	CASSVEGFGGYTF	TGTGCCAGCAGCGTGGAAGGATTCGGCGGCTACACCTTC
.	TRBV4-2	TRBJ1-1	few	CASSRPGQNLNGEAFF	TGTGCCAGCAGCCGGCCCGGACAGAACCTGAACGGTGAAGCTTTCTTT
.	TRBV29-1	TRBJ2-4	few	CSTPGDNYNEQYF	TGCAGCACCCCGGGAGATAACTACAATGAGCAGTACTTC
.	TRBV27	TRBJ2-3	.	CASSWRGRESSDTQYF	TGTGCCAGCAGTTGGCGGGGGCGAGAAAGTTCAGATACGCAGTATTTT
.	TRBV7-2	TRBJ1-5	few	CASRAGGLSNQPQHF	TGTGCCAGCAGGGCGGGGGGACTCAGCAATCAGCCCCAGCATTTT
.	TRBV15	TRBJ2-5	many	CATSRDNSEETQYF	TGTGCCACCAGCAGAGATAACAGCGAAGAGACCCAGTACTTC
.	TRBV4-3	TRBJ1-1	.	CASSQDRGEMNTEAFF	TGCGCCAGCAGCCAAGATCGGGGTGAAATGAACACTGAAGCTTTCTTT
.	TRBV28	TRBJ2-5	.	CASSRTENEQYF	TGTGCCAGCAGTCGTACGGAGAATGAGCAGTACTTC
.	TRBV4-1	TRBJ1-1	.	CASSQEDSLGMSTEAFF	TGCGCCAGCAGCCAAGAAGACAGCCTTGGGATGAGCACTGAAGCTTTCTTT
.	TRBV3-1	TRBJ1-1	.	CASSQATRNTEAFF	TGTGCCAGCAGCCAAGCAACCCGGAACACTGAAGCTTTCTTT
.	TRBV12-3/TRBV12-4	TRBJ1-5	.	CASSLTRNSNQPQHF	TGTGCCAGCAGTTTAACCAGGAATAGCAATCAGCCCCAGCATTTT
TRBD1	TRBV5-1	TRBJ2-3	few	CASSLIGQGDDTQYF	TGCGCCAGCAGCTTGATTGGACAGGGGGACGATACGCAGTATTTT
TRBD1	TRBV20-1	TRBJ1-1	.	CSARDKDRWAEAFF	TGCAGTGCTAGAGATAAGGACAGGTGGGCTGAAGCTTTCTTT
TRBD2	TRBV11-1	TRBJ2-1	.	CASSPRLAGAYNKQFF	TGTGCCAGCAGCCCTCGACTAGCGGGAGCCTACAATAAGCAGTTCTTC
.	TRBV4-1	TRBJ1-2	many	CASSQSNNYGYTF	TGCGCCAGCAGCCAATCCAATAACTATGGCTACACCTTC
.	TRBV4-3	TRBJ2-7	.	CASSQGRVLDYEQYF	TGCGCCAGCAGCCAAGGTAGGGTCCTGGACTACGAGCAGTACTTC
TRBD2	TRBV6-2/TRBV6-3	TRBJ2-1	few	CASSLAGYSIGEQFF	TGTGCCAGCAGTTTAGCGGGTTACTCCATCGGTGAGCAGTTCTTC
.	TRBV7-6	TRBJ1-2	few	CASSLDFGTHFGYTF	TGTGCCAGCAGCTTAGATTTTGGAACTCACTTTGGCTACACCTTC
.	TRBV7-2	TRBJ2-3	many	CASSFSTDTQYF	TGTGCCAGCAGCTTTAGCACAGATACGCAGTATTTT
.	TRBV27	TRBJ2-7	.	CASSSLPTGLYEQYF	TGTGCCAGCAGTTCCCTCCCGACAGGACTGTACGAGCAGTACTTC
.	TRBV10-3	TRBJ1-1	.	CAISEGGWNTEAFF	TGTGCCATCAGTGAAGGAGGCTGGAACACTGAAGCTTTCTTT
TRBD2	TRBV12-5	TRBJ2-1	.	CASGLAGLAGVREQFF	TGTGCTAGTGGTTTGGCAGGACTAGCGGGGGTCCGTGAGCAGTTCTTC
.	TRBV6-6	TRBJ2-5	.	CASSYLGAQETQYF	TGTGCCAGCAGTTACTTGGGGGCCCAAGAGACCCAGTACTTC
.	TRBV6-5	TRBJ1-1	.	CASSRTASATEAFF	TGTGCCAGCAGTAGGACAGCATCGGCCACTGAAGCTTTCTTT
.	TRBV28	TRBJ1-2	few	CASSLTLTNYGYTF	TGTGCCAGCAGCTTAACGCTAACTAACTATGGCTACACCTTC
TRBD2	TRBV14	TRBJ2-1	many	CASSHRIGTSGLSYNEQFF	TGTGCCAGCAGCCACCGAATCGGGACTAGCGGCCTCTCCTACAATGAGCAGTTCTTC
TRBD1	TRBV7-2	TRBJ1-1	.	CASSFKTGGNTEAFF	TGTGCCAGCAGCTTCAAGACAGGGGGCAACACTGAAGCTTTCTTT